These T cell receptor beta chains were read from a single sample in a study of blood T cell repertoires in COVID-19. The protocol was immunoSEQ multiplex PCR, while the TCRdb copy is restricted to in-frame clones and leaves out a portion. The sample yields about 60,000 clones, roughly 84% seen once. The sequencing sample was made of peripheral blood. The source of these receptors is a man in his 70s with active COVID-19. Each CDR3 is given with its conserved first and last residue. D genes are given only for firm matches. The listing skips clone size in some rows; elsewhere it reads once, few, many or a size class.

CDR3aa: CASSLSGQGREQYF
CDR3nt: TGTGCCAGCAGTCTCTCGGGACAGGGCCGCGAGCAGTACTTC
d_gene: TRBD1
j_gene: TRBJ2-7
abundance: few
v_gene: TRBV27

CDR3aa: CASSSPHGGGASSGNTIYF
CDR3nt: TGTGCCAGCAGTTCCCCCCATGGAGGGGGCGCGAGCTCTGGAAACACCATATATTTT
d_gene: TRBD1
j_gene: TRBJ1-3
abundance: -
v_gene: TRBV28

CDR3aa: CASRSSGAGSYEQYF
CDR3nt: TGTGCCAGCAGATCCTCAGGGGCGGGCTCCTACGAGCAGTACTTC
d_gene: -
j_gene: TRBJ2-7
abundance: -
v_gene: TRBV28

CDR3aa: CASRREKGTGELFF
CDR3nt: TGTGCCAGCAGACGGGAGAAAGGAACCGGGGAGCTGTTTTTT
d_gene: -
j_gene: TRBJ2-2
abundance: once
v_gene: TRBV5-4

CDR3aa: CASRRTSGGETQYF
CDR3nt: TGTGCCAGCCGTCGGACGTCCGGGGGAGAGACCCAGTACTTC
d_gene: -
j_gene: TRBJ2-5
abundance: -
v_gene: TRBV28

CDR3aa: CASSALAESSSTDTQYF
CDR3nt: TGTGCCAGTAGTGCGTTAGCGGAGTCCTCTAGCACAGATACGCAGTATTTT
d_gene: -
j_gene: TRBJ2-3
abundance: -
v_gene: TRBV19

CDR3aa: CASSLRDYPFNEQFF
CDR3nt: TGTGCCAGCAGCCTCCGGGACTATCCGTTCAATGAGCAGTTCTTC
d_gene: TRBD2
j_gene: TRBJ2-1
abundance: -
v_gene: TRBV11-3

CDR3aa: CASTPWGQTLDGRQFF
CDR3nt: TGCGCCAGCACCCCTTGGGGACAGACCCTTGACGGAAGGCAGTTCTTC
d_gene: TRBD1
j_gene: TRBJ2-1
abundance: -
v_gene: TRBV5-1

CDR3aa: CASSQDTKGLAASDKNIQYF
CDR3nt: TGCGCCAGCAGCCAGGACACCAAGGGACTAGCGGCTTCAGACAAAAACATTCAGTACTTC
d_gene: TRBD2
j_gene: TRBJ2-4
abundance: -
v_gene: TRBV4-3

CDR3aa: CASSSVSSGSGLGETQYF
CDR3nt: TGTGCCAGCAGTTCCGTATCTAGCGGGAGTGGCCTGGGGGAGACCCAGTACTTC
d_gene: TRBD2
j_gene: TRBJ2-5
abundance: -
v_gene: TRBV6-2/TRBV6-3

CDR3aa: CASSPSRRYNEQFF
CDR3nt: TGTGCCAGCAGCCCTAGTCGGCGATACAATGAGCAGTTCTTC
d_gene: -
j_gene: TRBJ2-1
abundance: -
v_gene: TRBV7-8

CDR3aa: CAISGQGPSGEQYF
CDR3nt: TGTGCCATCAGTGGACAGGGGCCTTCGGGGGAGCAGTACTTC
d_gene: TRBD1
j_gene: TRBJ2-7
abundance: -
v_gene: TRBV10-3

CDR3aa: CASSSSGTDTQYF
CDR3nt: TGTGCCAGCAGCTCTAGCGGCACAGATACGCAGTATTTT
d_gene: -
j_gene: TRBJ2-3
abundance: -
v_gene: TRBV11-1

CDR3aa: CASSSESPLHF
CDR3nt: TGTGCCAGCAGCTCAGAATCACCCCTCCACTTT
d_gene: -
j_gene: TRBJ1-6
abundance: -
v_gene: TRBV7-2

CDR3aa: CASSQQGATGELFF
CDR3nt: TGTGCCAGCAGCCAACAGGGGGCGACCGGGGAGCTGTTTTTT
d_gene: TRBD1
j_gene: TRBJ2-2
abundance: -
v_gene: TRBV7-3